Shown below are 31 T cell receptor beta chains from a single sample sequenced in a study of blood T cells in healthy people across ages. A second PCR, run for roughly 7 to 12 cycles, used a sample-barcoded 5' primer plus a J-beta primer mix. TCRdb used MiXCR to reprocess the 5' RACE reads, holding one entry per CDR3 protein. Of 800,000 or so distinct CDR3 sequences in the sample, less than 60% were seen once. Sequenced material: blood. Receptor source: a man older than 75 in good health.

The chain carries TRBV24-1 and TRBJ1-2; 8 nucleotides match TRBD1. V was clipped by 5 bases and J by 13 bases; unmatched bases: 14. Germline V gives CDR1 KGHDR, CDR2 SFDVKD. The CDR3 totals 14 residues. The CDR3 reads CATSGPGTGGYLTF. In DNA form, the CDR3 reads TGTGCCACCAGTGGTCCTGGGACAGGCGGTTATCTCACCTTC.

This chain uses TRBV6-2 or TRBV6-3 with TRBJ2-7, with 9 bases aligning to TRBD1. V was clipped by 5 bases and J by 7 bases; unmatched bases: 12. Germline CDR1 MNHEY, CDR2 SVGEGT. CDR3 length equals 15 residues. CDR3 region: CASSVTGTGRWEQYF. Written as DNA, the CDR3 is TGTGCCAGCAGTGTAACCGGGACAGGGCGATGGGAGCAGTACTTC.

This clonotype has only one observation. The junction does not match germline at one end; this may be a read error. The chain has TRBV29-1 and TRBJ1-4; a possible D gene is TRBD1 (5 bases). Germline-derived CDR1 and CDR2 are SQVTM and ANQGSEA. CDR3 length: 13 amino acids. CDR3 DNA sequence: TGCAGCACCCTGGACATCACTAATGAAAAACCGTTTTTT. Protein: CSTLDITNEKPFF. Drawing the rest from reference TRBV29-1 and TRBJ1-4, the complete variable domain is SAVISQKPSRDICQRGTSLTIQCQVDSQVTMMFWYRQQPGQSLTLIATANQGSEATYESGFVIDKFPISRPNLTFSTLTVSNMSPEDSSIYLCSTLDITNEKPFFGSGTQLSVL.

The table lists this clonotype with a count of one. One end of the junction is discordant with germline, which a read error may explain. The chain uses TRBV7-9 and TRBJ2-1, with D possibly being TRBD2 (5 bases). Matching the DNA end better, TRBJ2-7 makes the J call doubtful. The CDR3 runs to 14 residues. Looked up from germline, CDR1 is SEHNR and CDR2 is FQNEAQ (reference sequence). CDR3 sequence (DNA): TGCGCCAGCAGCTGGGAGACGATCTACAATGAGCAGTACTTC. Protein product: CASSWETIYNEQYF.

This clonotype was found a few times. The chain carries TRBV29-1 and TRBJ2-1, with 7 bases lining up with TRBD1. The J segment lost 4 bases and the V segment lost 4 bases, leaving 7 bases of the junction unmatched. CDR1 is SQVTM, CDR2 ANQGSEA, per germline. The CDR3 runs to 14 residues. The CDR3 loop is CSVARGQTYNEQFF. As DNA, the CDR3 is TGCAGCGTTGCTCGGGGACAGACTTACAATGAGCAGTTCTTC.

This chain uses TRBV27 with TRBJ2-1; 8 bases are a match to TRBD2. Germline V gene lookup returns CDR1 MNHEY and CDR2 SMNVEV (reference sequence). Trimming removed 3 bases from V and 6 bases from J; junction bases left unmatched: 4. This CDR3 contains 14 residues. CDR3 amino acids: CASSFGTSVNEQFF. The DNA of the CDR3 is TGTGCCAGCAGTTTTGGGACTAGTGTCAATGAGCAGTTCTTC.

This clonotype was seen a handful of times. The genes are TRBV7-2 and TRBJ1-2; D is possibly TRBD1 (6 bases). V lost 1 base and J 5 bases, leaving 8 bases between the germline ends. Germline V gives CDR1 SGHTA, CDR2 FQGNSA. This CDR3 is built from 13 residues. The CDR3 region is CASSLEGGYGYTF. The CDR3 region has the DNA TGTGCCAGCAGCTTAGAGGGGGGGTATGGCTACACCTTC.

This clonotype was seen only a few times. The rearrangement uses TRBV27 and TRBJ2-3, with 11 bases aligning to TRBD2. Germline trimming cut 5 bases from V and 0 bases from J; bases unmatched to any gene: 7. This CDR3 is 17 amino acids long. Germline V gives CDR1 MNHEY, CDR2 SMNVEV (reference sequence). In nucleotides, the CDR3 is TGTGCCAGCAGTAGAACCGGGACTAGCGGAAGCACAGATACGCAGTATTTT. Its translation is CASSRTGTSGSTDTQYF.

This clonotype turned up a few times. The CDR3, as DNA: TGTGCCAGCAGTCAGCCTCCGGGACAGTCGCTCAATGAGCAGTTCTTC. Translated, it gives CASSQPPGQSLNEQFF. V gene TRBV7-9 combines with J gene TRBJ2-1; TRBD1 matches 7 bases. CDR3 length equals 16 residues. V shed 6 bases and J 6 bases; nucleotides not matched to a gene: 14. Germline assignment: CDR1 SEHNR and CDR2 FQNEAQ (reference sequence).

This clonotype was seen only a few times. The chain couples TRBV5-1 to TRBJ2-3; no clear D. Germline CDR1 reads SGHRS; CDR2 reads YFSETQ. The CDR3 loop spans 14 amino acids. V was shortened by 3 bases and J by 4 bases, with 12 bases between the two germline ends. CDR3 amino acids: CASSSMGKADTQYF. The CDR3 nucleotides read TGCGCCAGCAGCTCCATGGGTAAAGCAGATACGCAGTATTTT.

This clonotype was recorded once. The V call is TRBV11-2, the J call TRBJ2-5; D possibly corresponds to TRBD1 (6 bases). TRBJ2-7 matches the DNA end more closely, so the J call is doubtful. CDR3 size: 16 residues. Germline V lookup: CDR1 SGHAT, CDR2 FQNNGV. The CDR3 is CASSPRVTGSAYEQYF. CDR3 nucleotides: TGTGCCAGCAGCCCCCGGGTGACAGGATCTGCCTACGAGCAGTACTTC.

CDR3: CAVSNQPQHF. DNA for the CDR3: TGTGCCGTTAGCAATCAGCCCCAGCATTTT. This sequence joins TRBV28 and TRBJ1-5; D is uncertain. V shed 11 bases and J shed 0 bases, with 2 bases lying between them. The CDR3 sequence is 10 residues long. Germline V gene lookup returns CDR1 MDHEN and CDR2 SYDVKM.

Here the CDR3 reads CASSEVGTGYEQYF. The DNA for the CDR3 is TGTGCCAGCAGTGAAGTCGGGACAGGTTACGAGCAGTACTTC. The rearrangement links TRBV6-1 to TRBJ2-7, with TRBD1 identical over 8 bases. Germline V gene lookup returns CDR1 MNHNS and CDR2 SASEGT. V lost 1 base to trimming and J lost 4 bases; unmatched junction nucleotides: 3. The CDR3 has 14 amino acids.

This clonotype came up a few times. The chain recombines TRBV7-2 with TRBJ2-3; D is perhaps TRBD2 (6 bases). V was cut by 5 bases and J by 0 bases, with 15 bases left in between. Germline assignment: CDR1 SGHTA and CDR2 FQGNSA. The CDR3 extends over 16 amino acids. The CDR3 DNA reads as TGTGCCAGCAGCCAAGGCTCTAGCGCGAGCACAGATACGCAGTATTTT. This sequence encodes CASSQGSSASTDTQYF.

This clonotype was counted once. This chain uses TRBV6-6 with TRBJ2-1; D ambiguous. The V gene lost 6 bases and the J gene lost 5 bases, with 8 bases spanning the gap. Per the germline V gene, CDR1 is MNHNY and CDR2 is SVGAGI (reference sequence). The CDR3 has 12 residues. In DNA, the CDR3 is TGTGCCAGCAGCATCCGAGACAATGAGCAGTTCTTC. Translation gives CASSIRDNEQFF.

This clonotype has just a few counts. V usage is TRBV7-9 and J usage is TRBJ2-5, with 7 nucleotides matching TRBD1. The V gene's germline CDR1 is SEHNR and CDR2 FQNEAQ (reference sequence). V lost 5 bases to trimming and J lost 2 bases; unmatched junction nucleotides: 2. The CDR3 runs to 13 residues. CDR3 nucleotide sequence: TGTGCCAGCAGCGGGACAGTACAAGAGACCCAGTACTTC. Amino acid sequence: CASSGTVQETQYF.

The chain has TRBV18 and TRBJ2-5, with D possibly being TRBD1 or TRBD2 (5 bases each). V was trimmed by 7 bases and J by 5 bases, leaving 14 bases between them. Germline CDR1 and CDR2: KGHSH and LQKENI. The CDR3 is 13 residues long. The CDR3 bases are TGTGCCAGCTTTCGAGGGGCGAGGGAGACCCAGTACTTC. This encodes CASFRGARETQYF.

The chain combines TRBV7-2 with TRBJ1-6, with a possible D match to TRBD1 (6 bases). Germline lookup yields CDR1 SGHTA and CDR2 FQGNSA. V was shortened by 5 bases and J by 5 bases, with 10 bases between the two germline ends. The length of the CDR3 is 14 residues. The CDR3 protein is CASSPDRHNSPLHF. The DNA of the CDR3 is TGTGCCAGCAGCCCGGACAGACATAATTCACCCCTCCACTTT.

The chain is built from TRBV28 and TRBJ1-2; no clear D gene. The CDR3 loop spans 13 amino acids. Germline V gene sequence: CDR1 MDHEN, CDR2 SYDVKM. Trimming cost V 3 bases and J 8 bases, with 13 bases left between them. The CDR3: CASSFGAPGGYTF. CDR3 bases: TGTGCCAGCAGTTTTGGAGCCCCTGGAGGCTACACCTTC.

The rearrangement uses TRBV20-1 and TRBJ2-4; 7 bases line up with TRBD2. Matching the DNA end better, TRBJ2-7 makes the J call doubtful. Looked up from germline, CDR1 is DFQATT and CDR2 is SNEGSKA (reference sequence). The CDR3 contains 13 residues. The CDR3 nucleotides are TGCAGTGCTGAGGAGGCGGGAGTGGGCGAGCAGTACTTC. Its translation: CSAEEAGVGEQYF.

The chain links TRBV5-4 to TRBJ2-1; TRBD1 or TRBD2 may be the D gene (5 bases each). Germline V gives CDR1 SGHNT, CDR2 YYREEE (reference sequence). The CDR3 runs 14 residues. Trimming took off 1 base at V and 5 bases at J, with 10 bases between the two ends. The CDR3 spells CASSLSGTDNEQFF. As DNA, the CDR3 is TGTGCCAGCAGCTTGTCAGGGACGGACAATGAGCAGTTCTTC.

The CDR3 bases are TGCAGTGCTAGCTTAGGGTCTAGCGGGATCTACGAGCAGTACTTC. Protein product: CSASLGSSGIYEQYF. The chain uses TRBV20-1 and TRBJ2-7; TRBD2 agrees at 9 bases. Looked up from germline, CDR1 is DFQATT and CDR2 is SNEGSKA (reference sequence). V dropped 3 bases and J dropped 3; count of bases not matched to a gene: 9. CDR3 length equals 15 residues.

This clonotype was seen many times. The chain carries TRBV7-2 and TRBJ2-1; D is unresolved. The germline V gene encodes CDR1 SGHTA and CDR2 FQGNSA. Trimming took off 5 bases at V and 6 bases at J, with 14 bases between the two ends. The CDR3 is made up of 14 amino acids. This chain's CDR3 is CASSRFLGSNEQFF. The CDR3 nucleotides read TGTGCCAGCAGCCGATTCCTAGGAAGCAATGAGCAGTTCTTC.

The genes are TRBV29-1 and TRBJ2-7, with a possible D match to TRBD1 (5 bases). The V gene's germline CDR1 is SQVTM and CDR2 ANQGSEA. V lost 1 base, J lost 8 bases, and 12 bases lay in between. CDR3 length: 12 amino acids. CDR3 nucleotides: TGCAGCGTTGAAGTCCAACGACAGAAGCAGTACTTC. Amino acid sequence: CSVEVQRQKQYF.

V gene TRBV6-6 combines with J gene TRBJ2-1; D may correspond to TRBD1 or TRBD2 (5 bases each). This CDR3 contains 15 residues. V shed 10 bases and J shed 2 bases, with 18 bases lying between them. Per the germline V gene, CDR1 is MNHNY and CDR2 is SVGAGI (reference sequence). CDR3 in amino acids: CAIGTASFTYNEQFF. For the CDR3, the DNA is TGTGCCATCGGGACGGCCTCCTTTACCTACAATGAGCAGTTCTTC.

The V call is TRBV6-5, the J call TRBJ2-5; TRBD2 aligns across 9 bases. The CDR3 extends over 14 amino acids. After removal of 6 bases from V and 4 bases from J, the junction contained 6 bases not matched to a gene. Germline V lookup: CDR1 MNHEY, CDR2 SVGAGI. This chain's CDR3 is CASRLSGRLETQYF. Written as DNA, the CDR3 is TGTGCCAGCAGGCTTAGCGGGAGATTAGAGACCCAGTACTTC.

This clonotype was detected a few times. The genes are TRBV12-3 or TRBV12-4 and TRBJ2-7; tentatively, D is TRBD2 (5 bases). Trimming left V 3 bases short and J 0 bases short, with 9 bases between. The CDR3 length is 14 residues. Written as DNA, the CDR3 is TGTGCCAGCAGTTTGTTTGGAGGCTCCTACGAGCAGTACTTC. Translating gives CASSLFGGSYEQYF.

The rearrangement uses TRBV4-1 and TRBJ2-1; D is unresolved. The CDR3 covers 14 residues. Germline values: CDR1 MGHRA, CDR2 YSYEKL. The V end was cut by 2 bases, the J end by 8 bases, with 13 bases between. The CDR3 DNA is TGCGCCAGCAGCCAAAGCCCCCTCGTGGATGAGCAGTTCTTC. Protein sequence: CASSQSPLVDEQFF.

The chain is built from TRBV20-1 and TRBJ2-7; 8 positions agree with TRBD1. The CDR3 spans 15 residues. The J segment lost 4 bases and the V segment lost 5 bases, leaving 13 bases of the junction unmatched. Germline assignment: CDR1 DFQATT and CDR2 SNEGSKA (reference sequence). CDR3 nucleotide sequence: TGCAGTGCTCCCTTCCCCGGACAGGGACTGTACGAGCAGTACTTC. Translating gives CSAPFPGQGLYEQYF.

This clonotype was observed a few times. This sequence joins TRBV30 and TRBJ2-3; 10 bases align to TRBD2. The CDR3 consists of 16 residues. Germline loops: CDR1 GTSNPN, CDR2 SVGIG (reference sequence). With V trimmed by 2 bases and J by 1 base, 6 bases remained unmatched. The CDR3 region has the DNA TGTGCCTGGAGTCGCCTAACTAGCGGGGGCACAGATACGCAGTATTTT. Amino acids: CAWSRLTSGGTDTQYF.

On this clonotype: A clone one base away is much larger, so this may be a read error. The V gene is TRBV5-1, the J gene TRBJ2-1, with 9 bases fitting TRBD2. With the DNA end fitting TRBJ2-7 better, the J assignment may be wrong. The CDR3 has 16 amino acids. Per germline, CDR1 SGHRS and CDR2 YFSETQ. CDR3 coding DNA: TGCGCCAGCAGCTTGGGGGCGGGAGGGCGCTACAATGAGCAGTACTTC. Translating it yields CASSLGAGGRYNEQYF.